These 4 T cell receptor beta chains were all obtained from the same sample, sequenced in a study of blood T cells in healthy people across ages. With a J-beta primer mix and a sample-barcoded 5' primer, a second PCR ran roughly 6 to 12 cycles. Using its own MiXCR run on the 5' RACE reads, TCRdb lists one record per CDR3 protein. The profile shows some 1.6 million distinct CDR3 sequences, roughly 30% of them singletons. The sequenced sample consisted of blood. These receptor sequences come from a woman aged 30 to 39 in good health.

The V call is TRBV6-6, the J call TRBJ1-1; TRBD1 might be the D (5 bases). Germline V gives CDR1 MNHNY, CDR2 SVGAGI (reference sequence). The CDR3 loop spans 15 amino acids. Trimming shortened V by 0 bases and J by 6 bases, and 14 bases separated the two germline ends. CDR3 DNA sequence: TGTGCCAGCAGTTACTCAAAGGGGCGCGGGGCTGAAGCTTTCTTT. Its protein product is CASSYSKGRGAEAFF.

The V and J genes are TRBV20-1 and TRBJ2-1, with D tentatively TRBD1 or TRBD2 (6 bases each). The CDR3 runs to 14 residues. CDR1 DFQATT and CDR2 SNEGSKA come from the germline V gene (reference sequence). V gave up 6 bases and J gave up 4 bases, with 16 bases separating them. The chain's CDR3 is CSAGAPGLYNEQFF. CDR3 DNA sequence: TGCAGTGCGGGGGCCCCGGGACTTTACAATGAGCAGTTCTTC.

This clonotype was picked up a small number of times. The gene calls are TRBV20-1 and TRBJ2-5, with 10 bases lining up with TRBD1. The CDR3 is 13 amino acids. V lost 3 bases, J lost 5 bases, and 3 bases stayed unmatched. The V gene's germline CDR1 is DFQATT and CDR2 SNEGSKA (reference sequence). The CDR3 sequence is CSASDRGLETQYF. The CDR3 region has the DNA TGCAGTGCTAGTGACAGGGGGCTTGAGACCCAGTACTTC.

This chain links TRBV18 with TRBJ2-5; D remains ambiguous. The end of the DNA fits TRBJ2-7 better, so the J call may be wrong. This CDR3 is built from 15 residues. CDR1 is KGHSH and CDR2 is LQKENI in the germline V gene. The CDR3 loop is CASSPRNDPSYEQYF. In nucleotides, the CDR3 is TGTGCCAGCTCTCCAAGGAACGATCCCTCCTACGAGCAGTACTTC.